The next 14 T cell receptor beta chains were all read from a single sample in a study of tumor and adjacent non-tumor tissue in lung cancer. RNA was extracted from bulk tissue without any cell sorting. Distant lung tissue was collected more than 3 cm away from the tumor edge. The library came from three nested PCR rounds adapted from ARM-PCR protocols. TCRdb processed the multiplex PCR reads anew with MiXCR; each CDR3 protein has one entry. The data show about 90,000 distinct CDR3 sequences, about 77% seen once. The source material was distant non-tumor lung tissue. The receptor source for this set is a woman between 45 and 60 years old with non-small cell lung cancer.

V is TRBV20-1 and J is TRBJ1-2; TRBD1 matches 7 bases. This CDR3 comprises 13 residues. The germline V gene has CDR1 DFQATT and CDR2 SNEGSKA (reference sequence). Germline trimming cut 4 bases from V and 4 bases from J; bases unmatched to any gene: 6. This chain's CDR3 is CSAKPRDSYGYTF. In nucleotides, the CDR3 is TGCAGTGCTAAGCCCAGGGACAGCTATGGCTACACCTTC.

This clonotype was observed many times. CDR3 in DNA: TGTGCCATCAGCCGGGGCAGGGGGGAAGACACTGAAGCTTTCTTT. Its translation is CAISRGRGEDTEAFF. This chain joins TRBV10-3 and TRBJ1-1; TRBD1 agrees at 7 bases. The CDR3 is made up of 15 amino acids. The germline gives CDR1 ENHRY, CDR2 SYGVKD. V was pared by 6 bases and J by 3 bases, with 10 bases of the junction left unmatched.

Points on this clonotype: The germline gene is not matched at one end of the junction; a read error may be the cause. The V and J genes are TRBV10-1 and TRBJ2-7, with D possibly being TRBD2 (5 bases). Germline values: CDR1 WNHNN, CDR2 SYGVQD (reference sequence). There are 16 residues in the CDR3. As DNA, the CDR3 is TGCGCCAGCAGTGTGTCGACGGGGAGCGTGGGCTACGAGCTGTACTTC. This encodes CASSVSTGSVGYELYF.

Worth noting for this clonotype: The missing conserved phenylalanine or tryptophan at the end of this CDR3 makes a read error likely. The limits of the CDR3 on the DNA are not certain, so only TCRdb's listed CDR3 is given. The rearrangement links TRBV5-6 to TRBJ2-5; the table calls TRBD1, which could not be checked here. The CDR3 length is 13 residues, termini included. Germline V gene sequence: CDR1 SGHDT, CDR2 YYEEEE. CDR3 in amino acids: CASSSTGWETKYV.

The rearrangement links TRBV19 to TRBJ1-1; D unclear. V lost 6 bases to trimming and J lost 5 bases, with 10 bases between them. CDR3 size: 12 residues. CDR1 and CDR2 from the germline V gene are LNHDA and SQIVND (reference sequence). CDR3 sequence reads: CASSFGRTEAFF. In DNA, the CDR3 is TGTGCCAGTAGCTTCGGGAGGACTGAAGCTTTCTTT.

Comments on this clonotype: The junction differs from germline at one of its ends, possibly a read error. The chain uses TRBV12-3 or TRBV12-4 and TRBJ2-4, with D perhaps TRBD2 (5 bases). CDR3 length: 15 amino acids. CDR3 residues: CDSSLGAVDGVPIYF. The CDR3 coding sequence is TGTGACAGCAGTTTAGGAGCGGTAGACGGTGTTCCAATTTACTTC.

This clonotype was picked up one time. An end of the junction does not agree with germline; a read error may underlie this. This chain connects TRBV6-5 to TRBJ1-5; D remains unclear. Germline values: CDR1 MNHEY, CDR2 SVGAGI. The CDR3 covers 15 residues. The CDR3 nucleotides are TGTGCCAACAGTTACGACCGGACCGCAGACAAGCCCCAGCATTTT. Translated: CANSYDRTADKPQHF.

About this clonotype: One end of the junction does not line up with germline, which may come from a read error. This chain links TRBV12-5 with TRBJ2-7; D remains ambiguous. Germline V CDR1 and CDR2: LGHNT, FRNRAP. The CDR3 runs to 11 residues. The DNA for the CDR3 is TGTGCTAGTAGCTCGGGCTACGAGCTGTACTTC. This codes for CASSSGYELYF.

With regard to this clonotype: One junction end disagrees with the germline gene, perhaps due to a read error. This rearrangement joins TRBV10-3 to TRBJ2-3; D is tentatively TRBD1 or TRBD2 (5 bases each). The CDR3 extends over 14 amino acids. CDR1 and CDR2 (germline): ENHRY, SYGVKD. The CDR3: CANSGGGSTDTQYF. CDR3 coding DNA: TGTGCCAACAGTGGGGGTGGGAGCACAGATACGCAGTATTTT.

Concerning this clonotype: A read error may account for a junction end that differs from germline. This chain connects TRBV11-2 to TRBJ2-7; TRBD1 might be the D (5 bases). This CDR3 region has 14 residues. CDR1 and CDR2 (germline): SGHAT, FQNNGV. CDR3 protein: CASSMTDTAHEEYF. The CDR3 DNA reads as TGTGCCAGCAGCATGACGGACACTGCCCACGAGGAGTACTTC.

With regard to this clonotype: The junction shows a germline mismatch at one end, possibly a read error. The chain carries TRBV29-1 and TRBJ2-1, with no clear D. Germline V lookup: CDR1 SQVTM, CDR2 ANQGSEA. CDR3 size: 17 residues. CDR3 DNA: TGCAGTGTTGAAGATCTAGAAGGGTGGAGTTCCTACAATAAGCAGTTCTTC. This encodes CSVEDLEGWSSYNKQFF.

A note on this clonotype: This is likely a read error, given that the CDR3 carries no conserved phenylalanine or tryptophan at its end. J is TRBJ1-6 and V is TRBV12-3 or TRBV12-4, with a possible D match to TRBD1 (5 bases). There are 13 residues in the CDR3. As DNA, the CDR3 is TGTGACAACAGACCCGACAGTTCTTCACCCCTCCACGTT. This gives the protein CDNRPDSSSPLHV.

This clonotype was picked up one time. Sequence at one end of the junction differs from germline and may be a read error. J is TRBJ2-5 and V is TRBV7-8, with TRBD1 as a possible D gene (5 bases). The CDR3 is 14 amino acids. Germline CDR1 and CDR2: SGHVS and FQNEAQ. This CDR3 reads CANSKTASKETQYF. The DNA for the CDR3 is TGTGCCAACAGCAAGACAGCTAGTAAGGAGACACAGTACTTC. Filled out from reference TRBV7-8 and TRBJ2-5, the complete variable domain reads GAGVSQSPRYKVAKRGQDVALRCDPISGHVSLFWYQQALGQGPEFLTYFQNEAQLDKSGLPSDRFFAERPEGSVSTLKIQRTQQEDSAVYLCANSKTASKETQYFGPGTRLLVL.

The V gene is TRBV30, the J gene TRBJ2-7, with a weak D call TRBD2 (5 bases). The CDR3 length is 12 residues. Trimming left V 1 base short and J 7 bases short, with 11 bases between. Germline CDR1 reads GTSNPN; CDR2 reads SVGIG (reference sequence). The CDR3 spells CAWSATDYEQYF. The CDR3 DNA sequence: TGTGCCTGGAGTGCGACCGACTATGAGCAGTACTTC.